The 20 T cell receptor beta chains listed next were all sequenced from one sample in a study of cytomegalovirus exposure and HLA in healthy donors. The assay was immunoSEQ multiplex PCR, and TCRdb's table has in-frame clones only and misses some. This table has roughly 130,000 clones, roughly 86% appearing once. The sample was PBMCs. All receptors derive from a man aged 25 to 45 in good health and CMV-seronegative.

This sequence joins TRBV5-1 and TRBJ1-1, with TRBD1 identical over 10 bases. This CDR3 is built from 17 residues. In germline, CDR1 is SGHRS, CDR2 YFSETQ. V shed 5 bases, J shed 1 base, and the junction held 11 bases outside the gene matches. CDR3 DNA sequence: TGCGCCAGCAGTAACCCGGACAGGGGGGCGGGGAACACTGAAGCTTTCTTT. Translation: CASSNPDRGAGNTEAFF.

The chain employs TRBV5-4 and TRBJ2-7; TRBD1 aligns across 8 bases. This CDR3 comprises 15 residues. From germline, CDR1 is SGHNT and CDR2 YYREEE (reference sequence). Trimming cost V 0 bases and J 3 bases; bases outside gene matches: 5. The DNA of the CDR3 is TGTGCCAGCAGCTTGGCCCAGGGGGCTTTCTACGAGCAGTACTTC. Translating gives CASSLAQGAFYEQYF.

J is TRBJ1-6 and V is TRBV11-1; 8 bases align to TRBD1. CDR1 and CDR2 from the germline V gene are SGHAT and FQDESV (reference sequence). V shed 5 bases and J 7 bases; nucleotides not matched to a gene: 4. The CDR3 length is 14 residues. The CDR3 region has the DNA TGTGCCAGCAGCCGGGACAGGAGCAATTCACCCCTCCACTTT. This codes for CASSRDRSNSPLHF.

The CDR3 loop reads CASSAGTSPYNEQFF. Here the CDR3 DNA reads TGTGCCAGTAGTGCCGGGACTAGCCCCTACAATGAGCAGTTCTTC. V is TRBV19 and J is TRBJ2-1; the match to TRBD2 covers 9 bases. CDR1 and CDR2 from the germline V gene are LNHDA and SQIVND (reference sequence). This CDR3 has 15 amino acids. The V gene end was trimmed by 5 bases and the J gene end by 2 bases; junction bases not matched to a gene: 4.

The gene calls are TRBV27 and TRBJ2-1; TRBD1 matches at 9 bases. Germline CDR1 and CDR2: MNHEY and SMNVEV (reference sequence). The trim removed 0 bases at V and 6 bases at J, leaving 3 bases unmatched. The CDR3 extends over 15 amino acids. CDR3 region: CASSLSRTGANEQFF. The CDR3 DNA follows: TGTGCCAGCAGTTTATCCCGGACAGGGGCCAATGAGCAGTTCTTC.

The chain joins TRBV7-2 to TRBJ1-4; possible D gene TRBD1, 6 bases. The CDR3 has 13 amino acids. V was trimmed by 5 bases and J by 8 bases, leaving 12 bases between them. The germline gives CDR1 SGHTA, CDR2 FQGNSA. This chain's CDR3 is CASSLGQREKLFF. CDR3 nucleotide sequence: TGTGCCAGCAGCCTGGGACAACGGGAAAAACTGTTTTTT.

This chain links TRBV5-4 with TRBJ2-5; TRBD2 aligns across 10 bases. This CDR3 comprises 15 residues. In germline, CDR1 is SGHNT, CDR2 YYREEE (reference sequence). The junction had 9 bases not matched to a gene; V was cut back by 6 bases and J by 4 bases. CDR3 in DNA: TGTGCCAGCACCCGCACTAGCGGGGCCAGAGAGACCCAGTACTTC. Residues: CASTRTSGARETQYF.

This sequence joins TRBV5-1 and TRBJ1-1, with D perhaps TRBD1 (6 bases). The CDR3 sequence is 14 residues long. Germline V CDR1 and CDR2: SGHRS, YFSETQ. Trimming took 1 base from V and 1 from J, leaving 8 bases between them. CDR3: CASSLNRANTEAFF. The CDR3 coding sequence is TGCGCCAGCAGCTTGAACAGGGCGAACACTGAAGCTTTCTTT.

The chain combines TRBV18 with TRBJ2-1; D gene unclear. V was cut by 6 bases and J by 3 bases, with 12 bases left in between. The germline CDR1 and CDR2 sequences are KGHSH and LQKENI. The CDR3 has 14 amino acids. As DNA, the CDR3 is TGTGCCAGCTCTGAGGCTAGTGGCTACAATGAGCAGTTCTTC. As protein: CASSEASGYNEQFF.

The V call is TRBV18, the J call TRBJ2-7; 7 positions agree with TRBD1. CDR3 size: 13 residues. The germline V gene has CDR1 KGHSH and CDR2 LQKENI. V lost 6 bases to trimming and J lost 5 bases; unmatched junction nucleotides: 7. The CDR3 spells CASSLGQPNEQYF. The DNA for the CDR3 is TGTGCCAGCTCCCTGGGACAGCCCAACGAGCAGTACTTC.

The chain recombines TRBV5-1 with TRBJ2-5; perhaps TRBD1 as D (6 bases). V gave up 5 bases and J gave up 4 bases, with 15 bases separating them. This CDR3 contains 14 residues. Germline loops: CDR1 SGHRS, CDR2 YFSETQ. DNA of the CDR3: TGCGCCAGCAGTTGGGGGCAAATGGGAGAGACCCAGTACTTC. Protein: CASSWGQMGETQYF.

This chain uses TRBV11-1 with TRBJ1-1; D may be TRBD1 (5 bases). Germline-derived CDR1 and CDR2 are SGHAT and FQDESV (reference sequence). This CDR3 is built from 17 residues. V was trimmed by 5 bases and J by 1 base, leaving 20 bases between them. The CDR3 coding sequence is TGTGCCAGCAGCATTGATAGGGCGGTGACAGAGAACACTGAAGCTTTCTTT. It translates to CASSIDRAVTENTEAFF.

V is TRBV5-1 and J is TRBJ1-1; possibly TRBD1 for D (6 bases). The germline V and J ends were trimmed by 1 base and 0 bases, with 13 bases remaining between them. CDR3 length: 16 residues. The germline gives CDR1 SGHRS, CDR2 YFSETQ. CDR3 DNA sequence: TGCGCCAGCAGCTTGTCGGTCGGGACACTGAACACTGAAGCTTTCTTT. This codes for CASSLSVGTLNTEAFF.

The rearrangement joins TRBV2 to TRBJ2-5, with no clear D. The germline V gene encodes CDR1 SNHLY and CDR2 FYNNEI. The CDR3 sequence is 13 residues long. Trimming shortened V by 3 bases and J by 4 bases, and 9 bases separated the two germline ends. CDR3 region: CASSDGVAETQYF. The CDR3 DNA follows: TGTGCCAGCAGTGACGGTGTTGCAGAGACCCAGTACTTC. The full variable domain, rest sourced from reference TRBV2 and TRBJ2-5, is EPEVTQTPSHQVTQMGQEVILRCVPISNHLYFYWYRQILGQKVEFLVSFYNNEISEKSEIFDDQFSVERPDGSNFTLKIRSTKLEDSAMYFCASSDGVAETQYFGPGTRLLVL.

The genes are TRBV4-3 and TRBJ1-1, with D possibly matching TRBD1 (6 bases). This CDR3 comprises 14 residues. Looked up from germline, CDR1 is LGHNA and CDR2 is YSLEER. The V gene lost 3 bases and the J gene lost 4 bases, with 12 bases spanning the gap. The CDR3 DNA is TGCGCCAGCAGCCAGGGCGACAGGTCCACTGAAGCTTTCTTT. This sequence encodes CASSQGDRSTEAFF.

CDR3 in amino acids: CASSSFKGQDYGYTF. CDR3 nucleotide sequence: TGTGCCAGCAGCTCCTTTAAGGGGCAGGACTATGGCTACACCTTC. The chain has TRBV14 and TRBJ1-2; a possible D gene is TRBD1 (5 bases). With 5 bases removed from V and 3 bases from J, the gap between germline ends came to 16 bases. This CDR3 has 15 amino acids. Germline V CDR1 and CDR2: SGHDN, FVKESK.

The chain combines TRBV27 with TRBJ1-1; D uncertain. The germline V and J ends were trimmed by 6 bases and 0 bases, with 11 bases remaining between them. Germline CDR1 reads MNHEY; CDR2 reads SMNVEV (reference sequence). The CDR3 sequence is 14 residues long. The CDR3 loop reads CASRTRNLNTEAFF. The CDR3 DNA reads as TGTGCCAGCAGGACTAGAAACTTGAACACTGAAGCTTTCTTT.

This chain links TRBV11-2 with TRBJ2-7; possibly TRBD1 for D (6 bases). The V and J ends lost 5 bases and 0 bases respectively, with 14 bases between them. The length of the CDR3 is 15 residues. Germline V gives CDR1 SGHAT, CDR2 FQNNGV. Here the CDR3 reads CASSTRTALSYEQYF. In DNA, the CDR3 is TGTGCCAGCAGCACTCGGACAGCTCTCTCCTACGAGCAGTACTTC.

The chain carries TRBV29-1 and TRBJ1-2, with 7 positions matching TRBD1. This CDR3 contains 14 residues. V was clipped by 6 bases and J by 4 bases; unmatched bases: 11. In germline, CDR1 is SQVTM, CDR2 ANQGSEA. The CDR3 loop is CSVGQAIGSYGYTF. Here the CDR3 DNA reads TGCAGCGTAGGACAGGCGATCGGATCCTATGGCTACACCTTC.

This chain joins TRBV16 and TRBJ1-1; 7 nucleotides agree with TRBD1. Per germline, CDR1 KGHSY and CDR2 FQNENV. V was pared by 4 bases and J by 4 bases, with 9 bases of the junction left unmatched. This CDR3 spans 15 amino acids. CDR3 DNA sequence: TGTGCCAGCAGCCGAACGACAGGGCCGGGCACTGAAGCTTTCTTT. Translated, it gives CASSRTTGPGTEAFF.